Sequencing of this T cell receptor beta chain was carried out in a study of shared clonotypes between healthy human individuals. The CDR3 totals 18 residues. V trimming: 0 bases; J trimming: 4 bases; junction bases outside the gene matches: 11. Germline assignment: CDR1 GTSNPN and CDR2 SVGIG (reference sequence). Every one of the donors was a Caucasian adult that lived in Nashville, Tennessee. Produced via immunoSEQ multiplex PCR; TCRdb's table is partial and in-frame only. The sample carries more than 1.2 million clones, around 98.5% recorded once. With respect to this clone: The target antigen is unknown.

Study-level points and caveats: Sampling covered blood only; tissue repertoires likely differ. How much donors shared clonotypes was expected to be affected by sequencing depth.

This sequence originates from a man younger than 45 in good health. The rearrangement links TRBV30 to TRBJ2-6; 8 nucleotides line up with TRBD1. The material sequenced was naive CD4+ T cells sorted from blood. Subset of the sample: CD45RA+ positively selected. The CDR3 DNA follows: TGTGCCTGGAGTGTGGACAGGGAATTTCTGTTGGGGGCCAACGTCCTGACTTTC. Translating gives CAWSVDREFLLGANVLTF.